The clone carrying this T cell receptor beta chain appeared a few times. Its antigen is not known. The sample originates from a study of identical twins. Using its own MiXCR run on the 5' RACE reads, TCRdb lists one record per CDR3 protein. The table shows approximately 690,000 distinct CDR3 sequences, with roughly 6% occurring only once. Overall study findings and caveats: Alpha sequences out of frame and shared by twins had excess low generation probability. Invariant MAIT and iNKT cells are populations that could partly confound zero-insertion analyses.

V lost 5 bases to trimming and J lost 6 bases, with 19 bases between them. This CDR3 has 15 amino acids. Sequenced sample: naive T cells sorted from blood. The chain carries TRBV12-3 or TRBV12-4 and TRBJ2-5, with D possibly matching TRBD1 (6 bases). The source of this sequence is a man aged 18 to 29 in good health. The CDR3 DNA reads TGTGCCAGCAGTCCGCGACTACCAGGGGTAAAGACCCAGTACTTC. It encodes CASSPRLPGVKTQYF.